The clone carrying this TCR beta chain was recorded only once. V was clipped by 6 bases and J by 0 bases; unmatched bases: 12. Germline V gene data show CDR1 as KGHSH and CDR2 as LQKENI. The CDR3 totals 18 residues. The entry originates in a study of blood T cell repertoires in COVID-19. Turning to the study itself: COVID-19 samples collected from the United States, Italy and Spain covered acute and convalescent phases. PBMCs, B-cell-depleted T cells, or T cells provided the cDNA or gDNA that made up the material.

Original data processing: Researchers report that nucleated cell counts were estimated from reference gene primer amplification. Here immunoSEQ multiplex PCR was the method, and the copy in TCRdb shows in-frame clones only, minus some. The D gene and trimming were derived from the DNA, and the V and J assignments and clone size from that table. Of 50,000 to 75,000 clones in the sample, roughly 90% are singletons; the top ten hold approximately 5%. This TCR was recovered from a man older than 75 in a cohort sampled during active COVID-19. Source material: peripheral blood. The chain has TRBV18 and TRBJ1-4, with 8 bases lining up with TRBD1. As DNA, the CDR3 is TGTGCCAGCTCTCTCAACGGACAGGGTGCTCCAACTAATGAAAAACTGTTTTTT. Translation gives CASSLNGQGAPTNEKLFF.